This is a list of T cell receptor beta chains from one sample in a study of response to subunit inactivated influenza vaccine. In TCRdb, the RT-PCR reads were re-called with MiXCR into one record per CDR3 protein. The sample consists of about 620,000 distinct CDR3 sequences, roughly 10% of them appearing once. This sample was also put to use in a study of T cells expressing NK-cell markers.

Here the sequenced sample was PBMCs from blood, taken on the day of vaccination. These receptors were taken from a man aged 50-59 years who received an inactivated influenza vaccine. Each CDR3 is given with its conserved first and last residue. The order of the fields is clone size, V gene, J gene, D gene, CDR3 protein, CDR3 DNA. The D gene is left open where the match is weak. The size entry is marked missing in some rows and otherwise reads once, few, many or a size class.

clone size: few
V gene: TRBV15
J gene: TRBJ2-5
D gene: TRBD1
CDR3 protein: CATSRGDRGIQETQYF
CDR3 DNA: TGTGCCACCAGCAGAGGGGACAGGGGAATTCAAGAGACCCAGTACTTC

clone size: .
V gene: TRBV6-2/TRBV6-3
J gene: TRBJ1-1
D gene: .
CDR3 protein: CASSQQGRPNTEAFF
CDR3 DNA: TGTGCCAGCAGCCAACAAGGACGTCCGAACACTGAAGCTTTCTTT

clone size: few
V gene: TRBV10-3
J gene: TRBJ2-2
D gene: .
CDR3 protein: CAISEPGRTGELFF
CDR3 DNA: TGTGCCATCAGTGAGCCAGGGAGGACCGGGGAGCTGTTTTTT

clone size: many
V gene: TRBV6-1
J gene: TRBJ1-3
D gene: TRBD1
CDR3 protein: CASSRTGSGNTIYF
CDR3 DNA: TGTGCCAGCAGTCGGACAGGGTCTGGAAACACCATATATTTT

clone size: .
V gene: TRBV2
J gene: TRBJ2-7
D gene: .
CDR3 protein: CASSGLAEQYF
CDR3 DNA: TGTGCCAGCAGTGGTCTAGCCGAGCAGTACTTC

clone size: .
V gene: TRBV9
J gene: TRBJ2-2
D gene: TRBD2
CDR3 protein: CASSVGLRNTGELFF
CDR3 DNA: TGTGCCAGCAGCGTGGGACTAAGGAACACCGGGGAGCTGTTTTTT

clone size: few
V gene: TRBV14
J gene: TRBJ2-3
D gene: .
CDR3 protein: CASSQRLGPRQYF
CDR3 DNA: TGTGCCAGCAGCCAGAGACTAGGGCCTAGGCAGTATTTT

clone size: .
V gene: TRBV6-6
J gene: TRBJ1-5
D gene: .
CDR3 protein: CASARQSNQPQHF
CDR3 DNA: TGTGCCAGCGCCCGGCAGAGCAATCAGCCCCAGCATTTT

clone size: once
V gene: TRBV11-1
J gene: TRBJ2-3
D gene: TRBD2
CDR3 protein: CASSLAPGLAEADTQYF
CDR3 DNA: TGTGCCAGCAGCTTAGCCCCGGGACTAGCGGAGGCAGATACGCAGTATTTT

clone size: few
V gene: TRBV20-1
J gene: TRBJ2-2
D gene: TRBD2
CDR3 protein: CSAAYPGLAAGELFF
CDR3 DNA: TGCAGTGCTGCCTACCCGGGACTAGCGGCCGGGGAGCTGTTTTTT

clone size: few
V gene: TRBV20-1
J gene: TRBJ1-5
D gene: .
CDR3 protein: CSARERIRGLQHF
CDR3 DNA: TGCAGTGCTAGAGAACGAATCCGGGGGCTCCAGCATTTT

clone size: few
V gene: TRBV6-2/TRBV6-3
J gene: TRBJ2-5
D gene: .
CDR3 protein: CASSYTGRQSQYF
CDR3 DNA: TGTGCCAGCAGTTACACCGGACGGCAGTCCCAGTACTTC

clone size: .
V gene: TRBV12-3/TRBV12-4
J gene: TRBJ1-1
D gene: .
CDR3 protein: CASTLGGAGEAFF
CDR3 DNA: TGTGCCAGCACGCTCGGGGGCGCAGGAGAAGCTTTCTTT

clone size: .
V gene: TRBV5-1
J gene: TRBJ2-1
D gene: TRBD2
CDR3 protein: CASSAGLAEDNEQFF
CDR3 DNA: TGCGCCAGCAGCGCGGGACTAGCGGAGGACAATGAGCAGTTCTTC

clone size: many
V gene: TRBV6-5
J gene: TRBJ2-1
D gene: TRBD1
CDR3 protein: CASSFLTGGNEQFF
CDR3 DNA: TGTGCCAGCAGTTTCCTGACAGGGGGCAATGAGCAGTTCTTC

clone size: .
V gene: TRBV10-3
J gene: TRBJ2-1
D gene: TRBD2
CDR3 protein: CASRPGLESGIEQFF
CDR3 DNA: TGTGCCTCCCGCCCGGGACTAGAATCGGGAATTGAGCAGTTCTTC

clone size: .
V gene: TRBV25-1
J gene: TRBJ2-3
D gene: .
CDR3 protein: CASSDLQGLDTQYF
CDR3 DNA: TGTGCCAGCAGTGACTTACAGGGATTGGATACGCAGTATTTT

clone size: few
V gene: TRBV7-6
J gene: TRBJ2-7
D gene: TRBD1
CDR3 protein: CASNSRGKGYEQYF
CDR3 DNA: TGTGCCAGCAACAGCAGGGGGAAAGGCTACGAGCAGTACTTC

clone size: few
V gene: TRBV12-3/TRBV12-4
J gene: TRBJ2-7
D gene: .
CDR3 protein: CASSEDDGHSYEQYF
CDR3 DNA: TGTGCCAGCAGTGAAGACGACGGGCACTCCTACGAGCAGTACTTC

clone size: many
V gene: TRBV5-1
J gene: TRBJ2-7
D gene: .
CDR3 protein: CASSLAGTIREQYF
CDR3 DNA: TGCGCCAGCAGCTTGGCTGGGACAATCCGCGAGCAGTACTTC

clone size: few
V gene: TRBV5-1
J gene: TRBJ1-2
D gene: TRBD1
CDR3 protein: CASSPSFRDSSNYGYTF
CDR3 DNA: TGCGCCAGCAGCCCTAGTTTCCGGGACAGCTCTAACTATGGCTACACCTTC

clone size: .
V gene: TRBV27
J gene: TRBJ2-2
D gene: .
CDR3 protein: CASRAVRGPGYTGELFF
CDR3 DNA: TGTGCCAGCAGGGCGGTGCGTGGGCCCGGGTATACCGGGGAGCTGTTTTTT

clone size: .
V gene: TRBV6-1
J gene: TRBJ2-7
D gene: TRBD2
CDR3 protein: CASRPLGLAYEQYF
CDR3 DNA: TGTGCCAGCAGGCCACTCGGACTAGCCTACGAGCAGTACTTC

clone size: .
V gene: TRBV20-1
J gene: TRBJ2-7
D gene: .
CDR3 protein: CSASYTSDEQYF
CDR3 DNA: TGCAGTGCTAGTTACACGAGTGACGAGCAGTACTTC

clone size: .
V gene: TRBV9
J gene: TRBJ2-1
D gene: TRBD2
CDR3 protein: CASSDLQRGRYNEQFF
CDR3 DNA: TGTGCCAGCAGCGACCTTCAGCGGGGCCGTTACAATGAGCAGTTCTTC

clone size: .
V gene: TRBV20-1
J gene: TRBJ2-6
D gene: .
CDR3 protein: CSAPDIRSGANVLTF
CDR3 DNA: TGCAGTGCTCCGGACATCCGCTCTGGGGCCAACGTCCTGACTTTC

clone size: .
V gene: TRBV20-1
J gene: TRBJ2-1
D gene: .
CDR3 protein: CSATAFRGGYTNEQFF
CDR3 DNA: TGCAGTGCTACGGCGTTCAGGGGGGGCTATACAAATGAGCAGTTCTTC

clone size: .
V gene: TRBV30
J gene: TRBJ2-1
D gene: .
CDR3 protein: CAWSKRPQVVHNEQFF
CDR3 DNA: TGTGCCTGGAGTAAAAGACCCCAGGTTGTCCACAATGAGCAGTTCTTC

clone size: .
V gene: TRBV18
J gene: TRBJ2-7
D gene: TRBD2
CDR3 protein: CASSRTGTSGSEQYF
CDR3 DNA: TGTGCCAGCTCACGAACCGGGACTAGCGGGAGCGAGCAGTACTTC

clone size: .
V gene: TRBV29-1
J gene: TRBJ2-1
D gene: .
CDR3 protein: CSVAEGTANEQFF
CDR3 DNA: TGCAGCGTTGCGGAAGGAACGGCGAATGAGCAGTTCTTC

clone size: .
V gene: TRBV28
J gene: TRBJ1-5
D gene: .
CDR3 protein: CASSFHSGPPRYQPQHF
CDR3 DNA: TGTGCCAGCAGTTTTCACTCCGGGCCCCCTAGGTATCAGCCCCAGCATTTT

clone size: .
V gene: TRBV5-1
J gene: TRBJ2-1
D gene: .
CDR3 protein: CASSLQPTSYNEQFF
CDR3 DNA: TGCGCCAGCAGCTTACAGCCTACGTCCTACAATGAGCAGTTCTTC

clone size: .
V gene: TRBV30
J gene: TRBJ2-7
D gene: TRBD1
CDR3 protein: CAWSSGTGLGSYEQYF
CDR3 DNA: TGTGCCTGGAGCTCCGGGACAGGGCTGGGATCCTACGAGCAGTACTTC

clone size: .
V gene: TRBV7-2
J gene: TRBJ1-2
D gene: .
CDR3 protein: CASSSDDWGARGYTF
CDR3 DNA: TGTGCCAGCAGCTCCGACGATTGGGGGGCGCGGGGCTACACCTTC

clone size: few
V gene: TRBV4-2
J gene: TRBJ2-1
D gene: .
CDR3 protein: CASSQDLKDAKLEQFF
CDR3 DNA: TGTGCCAGCAGCCAAGATCTTAAGGACGCCAAATTAGAGCAGTTCTTC

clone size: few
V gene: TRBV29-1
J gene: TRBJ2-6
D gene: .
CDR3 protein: CSVRDTGNLIGGANVLTF
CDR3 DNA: TGCAGCGTGAGGGATACAGGGAACTTAATCGGTGGGGCCAACGTCCTGACTTTC

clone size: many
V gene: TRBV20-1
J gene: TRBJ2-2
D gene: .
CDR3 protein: CSARDLREAGELFF
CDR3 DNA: TGCAGTGCTAGAGATCTGCGGGAAGCCGGGGAGCTGTTTTTT

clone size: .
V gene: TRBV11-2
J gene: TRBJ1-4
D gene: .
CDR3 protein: CASSLEILVRGTNEKLFF
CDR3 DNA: TGTGCCAGCAGCTTAGAGATTCTAGTAAGGGGTACGAATGAAAAACTGTTTTTT

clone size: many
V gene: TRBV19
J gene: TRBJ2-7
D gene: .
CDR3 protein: CASSIGGIPYEQYF
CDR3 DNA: TGTGCCAGTAGTATAGGGGGTATTCCCTACGAGCAGTACTTC

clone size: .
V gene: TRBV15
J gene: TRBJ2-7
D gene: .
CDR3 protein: CATSRERAYEQYF
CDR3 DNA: TGTGCCACCAGCAGGGAGCGTGCCTACGAGCAGTACTTC

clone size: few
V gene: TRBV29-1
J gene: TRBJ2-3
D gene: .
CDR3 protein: CSVFPGELADTQYF
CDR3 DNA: TGCAGCGTGTTCCCAGGGGAACTAGCAGATACGCAGTATTTT

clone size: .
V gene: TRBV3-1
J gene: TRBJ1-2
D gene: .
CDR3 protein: CASSQAGIRFYYGYTF
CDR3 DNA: TGTGCCAGCAGCCAAGCAGGTATCAGGTTCTACTATGGCTACACCTTC

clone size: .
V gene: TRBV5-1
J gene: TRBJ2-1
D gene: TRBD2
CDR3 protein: CASSLFRTSGGYNEQFF
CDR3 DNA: TGCGCCAGCAGCTTGTTCCGGACTAGCGGGGGCTACAATGAGCAGTTCTTC

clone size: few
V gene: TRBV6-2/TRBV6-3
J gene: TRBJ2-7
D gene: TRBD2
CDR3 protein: CASSSGLAGADFRNSYEQYF
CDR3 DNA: TGTGCCAGCAGCTCCGGACTAGCGGGAGCTGACTTTAGGAACTCCTACGAGCAGTACTTC

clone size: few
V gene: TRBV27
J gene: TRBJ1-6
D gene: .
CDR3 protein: CASSLYSTANSPLHF
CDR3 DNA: TGTGCCAGCAGTTTATATTCGACAGCCAATTCACCCCTCCACTTT

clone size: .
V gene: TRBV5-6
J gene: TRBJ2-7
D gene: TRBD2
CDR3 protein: CASSIMTSGSYEQYF
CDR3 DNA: TGTGCCAGCAGCATAATGACTAGCGGGAGTTACGAGCAGTACTTC

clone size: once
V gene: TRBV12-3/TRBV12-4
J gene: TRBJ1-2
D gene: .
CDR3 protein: CASSFKQEGGYTF
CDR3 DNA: TGTGCCAGCAGTTTTAAGCAGGAGGGCGGCTACACCTTC

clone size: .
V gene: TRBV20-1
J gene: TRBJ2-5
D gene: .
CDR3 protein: CSARDRASDGYQETQYF
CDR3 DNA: TGCAGTGCTAGAGATCGAGCTAGCGACGGGTACCAAGAGACCCAGTACTTC

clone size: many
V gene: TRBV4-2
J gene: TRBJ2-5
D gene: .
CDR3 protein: CASSPHGVERETQYF
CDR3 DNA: TGTGCCAGCAGCCCCCACGGGGTCGAGAGGGAGACCCAGTACTTC

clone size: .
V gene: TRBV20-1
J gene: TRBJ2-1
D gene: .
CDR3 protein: CSAGRDSYNEQFF
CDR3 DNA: TGCAGTGCTGGGAGAGACTCCTACAATGAGCAGTTCTTC

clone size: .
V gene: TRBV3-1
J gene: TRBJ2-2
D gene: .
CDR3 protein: CASSHLPGELFF
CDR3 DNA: TGTGCCAGCAGCCATTTACCCGGGGAGCTGTTTTTT

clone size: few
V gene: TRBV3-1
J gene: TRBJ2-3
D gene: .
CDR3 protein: CASSQVPTSTDTQYF
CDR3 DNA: TGTGCCAGCAGCCAAGTTCCGACGAGCACAGATACGCAGTATTTT

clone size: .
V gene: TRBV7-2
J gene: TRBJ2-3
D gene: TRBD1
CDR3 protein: CASSPIRGSTDTQYF
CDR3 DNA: TGTGCCAGCAGCCCAATCAGGGGGAGCACAGATACGCAGTATTTT

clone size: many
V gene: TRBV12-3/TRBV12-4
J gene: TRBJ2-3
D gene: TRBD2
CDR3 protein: CASSLFAGGGDTQYF
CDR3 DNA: TGTGCCAGCAGTTTATTTGCGGGGGGGGGAGATACGCAGTATTTT

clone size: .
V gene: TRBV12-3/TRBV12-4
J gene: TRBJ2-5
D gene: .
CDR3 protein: CASSGGWFSETQYF
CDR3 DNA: TGTGCCAGCAGTGGTGGCTGGTTTTCAGAGACCCAGTACTTC

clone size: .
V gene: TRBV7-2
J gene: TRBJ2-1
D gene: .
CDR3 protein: CASSSLTLVPRYNEQFF
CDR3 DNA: TGTGCCAGCAGCTCGCTAACCCTCGTACCCAGATACAATGAGCAGTTCTTC

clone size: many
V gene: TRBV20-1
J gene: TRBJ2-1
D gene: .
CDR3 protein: CSAGKYNEQFF
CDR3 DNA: TGCAGTGCTGGGAAATACAATGAGCAGTTCTTC